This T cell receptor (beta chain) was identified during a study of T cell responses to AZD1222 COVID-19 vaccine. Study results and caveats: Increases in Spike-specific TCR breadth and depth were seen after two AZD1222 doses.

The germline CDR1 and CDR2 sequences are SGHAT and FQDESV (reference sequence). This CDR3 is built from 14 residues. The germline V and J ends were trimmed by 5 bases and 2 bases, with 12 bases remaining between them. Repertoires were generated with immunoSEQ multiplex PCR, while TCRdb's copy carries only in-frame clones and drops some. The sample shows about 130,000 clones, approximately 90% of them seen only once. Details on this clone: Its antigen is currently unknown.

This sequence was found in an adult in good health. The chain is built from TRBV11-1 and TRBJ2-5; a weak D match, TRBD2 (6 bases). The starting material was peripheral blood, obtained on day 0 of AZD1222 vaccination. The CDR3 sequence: CASSPSRGQETQYF. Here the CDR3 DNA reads TGTGCCAGCAGCCCCTCCCGGGGGCAAGAGACCCAGTACTTC. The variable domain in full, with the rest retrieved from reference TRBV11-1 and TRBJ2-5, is EAEVAQSPRYKITEKSQAVAFWCDPISGHATLYWYRQILGQGPELLVQFQDESVVDDSQLPKDRFSAERLKGVDSTLKIQPAELGDSAMYLCASSPSRGQETQYFGPGTRLLVL.